This TCR beta chain was observed in a study of early T cells in non-severe SARS-CoV-2 infection. Study-level information: Sequenced bulk RNA came from whole blood that was unsorted, and chains were unpaired.

This CDR3 spans 13 amino acids. CDR1 MNHNY and CDR2 SVGAGI come from the germline V gene (reference sequence). J was trimmed by 14 bases and V by 7 bases; bases with no gene match: 9. Findings and caveats of the study: There was a bias toward anti-spike CD8 responses in VDJdb matching, which missed private and CD4 specificities.

The TCR library protocol was used to attach unique molecular identifiers. These identifiers were attached to individual cDNA molecules. TCRdb reprocessed the 5' RACE reads via MiXCR and lists one record per CDR3 protein. The sample has approximately 68,000 distinct CDR3 sequences, 10% seen once. This clonotype has ten or more counts. Its antigen is not identified. The source is an adult who was a healthcare worker with PCR-confirmed SARS-CoV-2 infection or an uninfected control (not recorded which). The sample here was whole blood, taken at baseline. The chain recombines TRBV6-6 with TRBJ1-6; TRBD1 matches at 9 bases. The CDR3 DNA is TGTGCCAGCATCGATCGGGACAGGGCAGCCCTCCACTTT. This sequence encodes CASIDRDRAALHF.